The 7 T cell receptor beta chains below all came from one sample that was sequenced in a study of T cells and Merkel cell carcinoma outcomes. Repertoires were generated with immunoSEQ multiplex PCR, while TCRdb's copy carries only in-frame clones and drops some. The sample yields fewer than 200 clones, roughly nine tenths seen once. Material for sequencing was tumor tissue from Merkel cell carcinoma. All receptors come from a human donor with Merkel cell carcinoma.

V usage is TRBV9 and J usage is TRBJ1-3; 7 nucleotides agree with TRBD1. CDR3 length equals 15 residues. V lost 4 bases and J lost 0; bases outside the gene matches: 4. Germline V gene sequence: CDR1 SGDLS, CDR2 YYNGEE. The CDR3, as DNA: TGTGCCAGCAGCCGGACAGGCGACTCTGGAAACACCATATATTTT. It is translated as CASSRTGDSGNTIYF.

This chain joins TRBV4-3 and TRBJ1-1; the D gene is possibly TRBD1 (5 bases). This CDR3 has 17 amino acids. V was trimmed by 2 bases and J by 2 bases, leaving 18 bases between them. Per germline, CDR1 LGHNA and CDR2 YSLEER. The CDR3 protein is CASSQLFSQGRNTEAFF. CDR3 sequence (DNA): TGCGCCAGCAGCCAACTTTTCAGCCAGGGAAGAAACACTGAAGCTTTCTTT.

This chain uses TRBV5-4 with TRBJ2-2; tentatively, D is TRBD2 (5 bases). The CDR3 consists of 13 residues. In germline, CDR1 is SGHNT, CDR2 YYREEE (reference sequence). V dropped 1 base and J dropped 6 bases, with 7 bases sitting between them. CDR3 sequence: CASSLSSPGELFF. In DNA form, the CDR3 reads TGTGCCAGCAGCTTGTCTAGCCCCGGGGAGCTGTTTTTT.

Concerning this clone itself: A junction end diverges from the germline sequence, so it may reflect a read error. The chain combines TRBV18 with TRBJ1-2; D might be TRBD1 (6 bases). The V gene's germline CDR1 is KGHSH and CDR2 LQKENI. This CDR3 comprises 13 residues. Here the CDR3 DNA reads TGTACCAGCTCACCGGGACAAAACTATGGCTACACCTTC. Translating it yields CTSSPGQNYGYTF.

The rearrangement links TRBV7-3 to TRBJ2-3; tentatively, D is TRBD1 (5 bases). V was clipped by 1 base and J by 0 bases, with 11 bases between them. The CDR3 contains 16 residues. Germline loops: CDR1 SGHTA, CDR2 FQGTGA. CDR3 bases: TGTGCCAGCAGCTTAAGGGGCCATACTAGCACAGATACGCAGTATTTT. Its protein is CASSLRGHTSTDTQYF. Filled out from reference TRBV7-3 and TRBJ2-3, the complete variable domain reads GAGVSQTPSNKVTEKGKYVELRCDPISGHTALYWYRQSLGQGPEFLIYFQGTGAADDSGLPNDRFFAVRPEGSVSTLKIQRTERGDSAVYLCASSLRGHTSTDTQYFGPGTRLTVL.

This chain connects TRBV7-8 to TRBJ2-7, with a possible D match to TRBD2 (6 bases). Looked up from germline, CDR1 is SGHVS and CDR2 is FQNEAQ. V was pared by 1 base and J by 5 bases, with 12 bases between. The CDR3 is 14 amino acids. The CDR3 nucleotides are TGTGCCAGCAGCTTAGAGGAGGGAGCGGACGAGCAGTACTTC. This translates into CASSLEEGADEQYF.

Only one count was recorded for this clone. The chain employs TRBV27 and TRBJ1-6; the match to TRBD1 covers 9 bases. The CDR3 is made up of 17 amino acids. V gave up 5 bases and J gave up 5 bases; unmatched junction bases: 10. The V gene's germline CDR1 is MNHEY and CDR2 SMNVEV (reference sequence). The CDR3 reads CASSPFGTGSNNSPLHF. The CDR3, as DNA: TGTGCCAGCAGTCCGTTCGGGACAGGGAGCAATAATTCACCCCTCCACTTT.